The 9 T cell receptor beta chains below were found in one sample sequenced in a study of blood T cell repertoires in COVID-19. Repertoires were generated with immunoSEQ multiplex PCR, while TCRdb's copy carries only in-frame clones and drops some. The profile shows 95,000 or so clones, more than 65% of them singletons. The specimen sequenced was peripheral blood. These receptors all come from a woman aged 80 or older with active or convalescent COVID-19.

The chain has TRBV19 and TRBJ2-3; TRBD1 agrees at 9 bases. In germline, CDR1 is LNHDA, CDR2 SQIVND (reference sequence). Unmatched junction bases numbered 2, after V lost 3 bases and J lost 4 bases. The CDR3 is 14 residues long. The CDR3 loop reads CASSMGQGADTQYF. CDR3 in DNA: TGTGCCAGTAGTATGGGACAGGGTGCAGATACGCAGTATTTT.

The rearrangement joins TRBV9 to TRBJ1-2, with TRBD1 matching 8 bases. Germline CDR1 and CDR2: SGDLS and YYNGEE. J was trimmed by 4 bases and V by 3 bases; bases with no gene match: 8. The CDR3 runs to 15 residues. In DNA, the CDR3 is TGTGCCAGCAGCGCCCCTCAGGGGGCTGGCTATGGCTACACCTTC. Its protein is CASSAPQGAGYGYTF.

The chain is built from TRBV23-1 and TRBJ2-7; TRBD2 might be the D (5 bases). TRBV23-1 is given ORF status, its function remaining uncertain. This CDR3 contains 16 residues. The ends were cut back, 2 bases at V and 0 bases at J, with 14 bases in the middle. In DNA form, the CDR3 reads TGCGCCAGCAGTCAACGCCGGGATTCAACCTCCTACGAGCAGTACTTC. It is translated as CASSQRRDSTSYEQYF.

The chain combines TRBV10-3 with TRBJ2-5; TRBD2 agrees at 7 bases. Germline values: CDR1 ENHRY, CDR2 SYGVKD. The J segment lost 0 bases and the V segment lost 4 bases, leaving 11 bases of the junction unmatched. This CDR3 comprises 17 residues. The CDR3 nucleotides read TGTGCCATCAGTGCGTTCGGTGCTAGCGGATACCAAGAGACCCAGTACTTC. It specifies CAISAFGASGYQETQYF.

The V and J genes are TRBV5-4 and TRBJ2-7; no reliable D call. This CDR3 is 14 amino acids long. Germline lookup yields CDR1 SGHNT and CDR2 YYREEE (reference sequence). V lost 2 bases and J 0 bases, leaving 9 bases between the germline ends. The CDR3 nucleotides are TGTGCCAGCAGCTTATTAGGCGGCTCCTACGAGCAGTACTTC. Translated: CASSLLGGSYEQYF.

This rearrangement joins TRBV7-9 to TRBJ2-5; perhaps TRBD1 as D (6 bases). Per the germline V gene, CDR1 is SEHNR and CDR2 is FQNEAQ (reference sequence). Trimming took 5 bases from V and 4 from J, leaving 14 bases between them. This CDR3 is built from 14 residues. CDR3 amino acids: CASSLLGGLETQYF. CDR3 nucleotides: TGTGCCAGCAGCCTCTTAGGGGGTTTAGAGACCCAGTACTTC.

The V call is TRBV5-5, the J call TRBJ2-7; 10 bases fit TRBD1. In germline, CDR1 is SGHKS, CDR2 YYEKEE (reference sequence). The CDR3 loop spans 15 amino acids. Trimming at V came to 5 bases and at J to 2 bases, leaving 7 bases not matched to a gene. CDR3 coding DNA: TGTGCCAGCAGATCGGGACAGGGGACGGCCTACGAGCAGTACTTC. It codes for CASRSGQGTAYEQYF.

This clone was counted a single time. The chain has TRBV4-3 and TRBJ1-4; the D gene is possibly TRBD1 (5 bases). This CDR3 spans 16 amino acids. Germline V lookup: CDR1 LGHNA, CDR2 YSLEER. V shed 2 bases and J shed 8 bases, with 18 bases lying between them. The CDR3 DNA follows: TGCGCCAGCAGCCAACACTCCGGTCAGGGAACGGAAAAACTGTTTTTT. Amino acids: CASSQHSGQGTEKLFF.

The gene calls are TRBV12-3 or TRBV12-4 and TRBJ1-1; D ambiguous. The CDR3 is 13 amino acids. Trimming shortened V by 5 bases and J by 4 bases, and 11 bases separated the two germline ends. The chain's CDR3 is CASSNGLGTEAFF. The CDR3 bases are TGTGCCAGCAGTAACGGACTGGGCACTGAAGCTTTCTTT.